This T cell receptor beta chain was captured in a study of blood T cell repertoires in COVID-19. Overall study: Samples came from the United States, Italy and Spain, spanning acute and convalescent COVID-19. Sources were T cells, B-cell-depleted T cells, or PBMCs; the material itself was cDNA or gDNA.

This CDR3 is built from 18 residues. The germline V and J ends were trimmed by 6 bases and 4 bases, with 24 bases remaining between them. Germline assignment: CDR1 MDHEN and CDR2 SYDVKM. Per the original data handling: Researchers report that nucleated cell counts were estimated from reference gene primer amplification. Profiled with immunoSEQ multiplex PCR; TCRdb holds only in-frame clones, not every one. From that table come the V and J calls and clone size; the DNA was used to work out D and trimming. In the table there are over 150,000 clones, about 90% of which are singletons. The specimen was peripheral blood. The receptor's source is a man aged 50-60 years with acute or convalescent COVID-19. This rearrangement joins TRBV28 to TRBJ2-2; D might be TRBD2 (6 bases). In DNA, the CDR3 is TGTGCCAGCAGCCCTCCGACTAGAGGCCCCTCGGGCACCGGGGAGCTGTTTTTT. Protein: CASSPPTRGPSGTGELFF.